These T cell receptor beta chains were read from a single sample in a study of cytomegalovirus exposure and HLA in healthy donors. Sequencing was performed with immunoSEQ multiplex PCR; in TCRdb, only in-frame clones are kept and a portion is missing. Counted here are roughly 140,000 clones, 70% to 85% occurring once; the ten biggest clones make up around a tenth. Input material: PBMCs. The receptors were gathered from a woman aged 60-75 years in good health and CMV-seropositive. Both conserved end residues are part of each CDR3. D genes are given only for firm matches. Size tells how often a clone was seen (once, few, many) or the class of an expanded clone, and some rows leave it out.

TRBJ2-5	TRBD1	-	TRBV11-1	CASSLGTGQETQYF	TGTGCCAGCAGCTTAGGGACAGGGCAGGAGACCCAGTACTTC
TRBJ2-4	-	-	TRBV11-2	CASSPVVSIQYF	TGTGCCAGCAGCCCTGTGGTTAGCATTCAGTACTTC
TRBJ2-1	TRBD2	few	TRBV4-3	CASSLHSGRGNEQFF	TGCGCCAGCAGCCTTCACAGCGGGAGAGGCAATGAGCAGTTCTTC
TRBJ2-5	-	few	TRBV5-1	CASRAGPRETQYF	TGCGCCAGCAGGGCGGGGCCTCGGGAGACCCAGTACTTC
TRBJ1-1	-	once	TRBV30	CAWSSRGHWAEAFF	TGTGCCTGGAGTTCGCGGGGCCATTGGGCTGAAGCTTTCTTT
TRBJ2-4	-	-	TRBV27	CASSSRGGFDKNIQYF	TGTGCCAGCAGTTCCCGAGGGGGTTTCGACAAAAACATTCAGTACTTC
TRBJ1-6	-	-	TRBV10-3	CAISEGEYNSPLHF	TGTGCCATCAGTGAAGGAGAATATAATTCACCCCTCCACTTT
TRBJ2-1	-	few	TRBV29-1	CSVESLYEQFF	TGCAGCGTTGAAAGTCTATATGAGCAGTTCTTC
TRBJ2-5	TRBD2	-	TRBV10-3	CAISESTGAGEETQYF	TGTGCCATCAGTGAGTCGACTGGTGCGGGAGAAGAGACCCAGTACTTC
TRBJ1-2	TRBD1	-	TRBV5-4	CASSTRTGPNYGYTF	TGTGCCAGCAGCACTCGGACAGGACCCAACTATGGCTACACCTTC
TRBJ1-5	-	once	TRBV6-1	CASSEAAGSQPQHF	TGTGCCAGCAGTGAAGCGGCAGGGTCTCAGCCCCAGCATTTT
TRBJ2-1	-	-	TRBV28	CASRGHDYNEQFF	TGTGCCAGCAGGGGCCACGACTACAATGAGCAGTTCTTC
TRBJ2-1	TRBD2	-	TRBV29-1	CSERDYVGGEQFF	TGCAGCGAGAGGGACTACGTGGGAGGGGAGCAGTTCTTC
TRBJ2-7	-	-	TRBV28	CASTLAWGSYEQYF	TGTGCCAGCACACTAGCATGGGGCTCCTACGAGCAGTACTTC
TRBJ2-7	-	-	TRBV6-1	CASSEPFGRGDEQYF	TGTGCCAGCAGTGAACCGTTCGGCCGAGGTGACGAGCAGTACTTC
TRBJ2-1	TRBD1	-	TRBV11-3	CASSTGTVQYNEQFF	TGTGCCAGCAGCACCGGGACAGTGCAGTACAATGAGCAGTTCTTC
TRBJ2-7	TRBD2	-	TRBV5-1	CASSLPVAGGPESGTYEQYF	TGCGCCAGCAGCTTGCCGGTCGCGGGAGGGCCCGAAAGTGGGACCTACGAGCAGTACTTC
TRBJ2-3	TRBD2	-	TRBV4-3	CASSQEVTSGTDTQYF	TGCGCCAGCAGCCAAGAGGTGACTAGCGGCACAGATACGCAGTATTTT
TRBJ2-7	-	-	TRBV19	CASSMWGPGAGSYEQYF	TGTGCCAGTAGTATGTGGGGGCCAGGGGCCGGATCCTACGAGCAGTACTTC
TRBJ1-1	-	-	TRBV28	CASSQGTNTEAFF	TGTGCCAGCAGCCAGGGGACGAACACTGAAGCTTTCTTT
TRBJ1-1	TRBD1	-	TRBV7-9	CASSPGTGWNEAFF	TGTGCCAGCAGCCCCGGGACAGGGTGGAATGAAGCTTTCTTT
TRBJ1-1	-	-	TRBV28	CASKGGTNSEAFF	TGTGCCAGCAAGGGGGGGACTAACAGTGAAGCTTTCTTT
TRBJ2-1	TRBD2	few	TRBV4-3	CASSQDGPAGGRNEQFF	TGCGCCAGCAGCCAAGATGGTCCAGCGGGAGGGAGGAATGAGCAGTTCTTC
TRBJ1-4	-	-	TRBV19	CASSTDGGAEKLFF	TGTGCCAGTAGTACAGACGGGGGAGCCGAAAAACTGTTTTTT
TRBJ2-2	-	-	TRBV19	CASLGSTYTGELFF	TGTGCCAGTCTCGGTAGCACATACACCGGGGAGCTGTTTTTT
TRBJ1-5	-	-	TRBV2	CASSRGGREPQHF	TGTGCCAGCAGTCGGGGGGGCCGGGAGCCCCAGCATTTT
TRBJ1-2	-	-	TRBV21-1	CASSLRRRGHYGYTF	TGTGCCAGCAGCCTCAGGAGGCGGGGGCACTATGGCTACACCTTC
TRBJ2-7	-	few	TRBV5-1	CASSLDLGADYEQYF	TGCGCCAGCAGCTTGGATCTGGGGGCGGATTACGAGCAGTACTTC
TRBJ2-2	TRBD1	few	TRBV6-1	CASNRDRGNTGELFF	TGTGCCAGCAACAGAGACAGGGGGAACACCGGGGAGCTGTTTTTT
TRBJ2-7	-	-	TRBV7-6	CASSFFSADSYEQYF	TGTGCCAGCAGCTTTTTCTCCGCGGACTCCTACGAGCAGTACTTC
TRBJ2-3	-	-	TRBV28	CASSQVRGTQYF	TGTGCCAGCAGTCAGGTGCGGGGCACGCAGTATTTT
TRBJ2-5	-	-	TRBV14	CASSQGVRSETQYF	TGTGCCAGCAGCCAAGGAGTGCGTAGTGAGACCCAGTACTTC
TRBJ1-5	TRBD1	-	TRBV11-1	CASSLDRDQPQHF	TGTGCCAGCAGCCTTGACAGGGATCAGCCCCAGCATTTT
TRBJ2-1	TRBD2	-	TRBV19	CASMGRLAGVGANNEQFF	TGTGCCAGTATGGGGCGACTAGCGGGAGTGGGGGCCAACAATGAGCAGTTCTTC
TRBJ2-7	-	-	TRBV7-6	CASSTLATGYEQYF	TGTGCCAGCAGCACATTAGCCACGGGCTACGAGCAGTACTTC
TRBJ2-2	TRBD2	-	TRBV9	CASSGRTSETGELFF	TGTGCCAGCAGCGGCAGGACTAGCGAGACCGGGGAGCTGTTTTTT
TRBJ2-1	TRBD2	-	TRBV28	CASSPRGTYNEQFF	TGTGCCAGCAGTCCGCGGGGGACCTACAATGAGCAGTTCTTC
TRBJ2-7	-	-	TRBV27	CASSLPWQGHEQYF	TGTGCCAGCAGTTTACCCTGGCAGGGGCACGAGCAGTACTTC
TRBJ2-5	-	-	TRBV7-2	CASSLASEYETQYF	TGTGCCAGCAGCTTAGCATCGGAGTACGAGACCCAGTACTTC
TRBJ1-1	TRBD1	-	TRBV10-3	CAIRTGQTNTEAFF	TGTGCCATCAGAACGGGACAGACGAACACTGAAGCTTTCTTT